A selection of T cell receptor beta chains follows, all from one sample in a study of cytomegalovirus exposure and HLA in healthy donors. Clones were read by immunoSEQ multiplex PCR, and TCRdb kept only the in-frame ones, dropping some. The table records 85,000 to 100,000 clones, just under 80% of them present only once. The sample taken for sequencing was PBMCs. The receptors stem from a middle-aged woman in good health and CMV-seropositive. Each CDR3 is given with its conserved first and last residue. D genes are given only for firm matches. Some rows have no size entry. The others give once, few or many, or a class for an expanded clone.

TGTGCCACCGCGGAAGATATAAACTATGGCTACACCTTC	CATAEDINYGYTF	.	.	TRBV19	TRBJ1-2	13
TGCGCCAGCAGCTCCCCGCCGGGACTAGCGGGAGAAGAGCAGTACTTC	CASSSPPGLAGEEQYF	TRBD2	.	TRBV5-1	TRBJ2-5	16
TGTGCCAGCAGTTTGTTTAGGACTAGCGGGAGTCATGAGCAGTTCTTC	CASSLFRTSGSHEQFF	TRBD2	.	TRBV28	TRBJ2-1	16
TGTGCCCCGGGGACACGGCTGGGACTAGCGGGATCAGATACGCAGTATTTT	CAPGTRLGLAGSDTQYF	TRBD2	.	TRBV2	TRBJ2-3	17
TGTGCCAGCAGAAGACAGCCTGGAAACACCATATATTTT	CASRRQPGNTIYF	.	.	TRBV28	TRBJ1-3	13
TGTGCCAGCGGAGAGGGTGGCGGGAGGGCCAGGCATGAGCAGTTCTTC	CASGEGGGRARHEQFF	TRBD2	.	TRBV4-2	TRBJ2-1	16
TGCAGCGTTCTATTAGCGGGCTACTCCTACAATGAGCAGTTCTTC	CSVLLAGYSYNEQFF	TRBD2	once	TRBV29-1	TRBJ2-1	15
TGTGCCAGCAGCGTAGGTGAGGGAGCAAGCTACGAGCAGTACTTC	CASSVGEGASYEQYF	.	.	TRBV9	TRBJ2-7	15
TGTGCCAGCAGTTACTCAGGGGTTACTGAAGCTTTCTTT	CASSYSGVTEAFF	.	.	TRBV6-5	TRBJ1-1	13
TGTGCCAGCAGCAATCGTCTGAGCACAGATACGCAGTATTTT	CASSNRLSTDTQYF	.	.	TRBV5-4	TRBJ2-3	14
TGCGCCAGCAGCCAAGTCCAGGGGGCGGGGGGGGCCAACGTCCTGACTTTC	CASSQVQGAGGANVLTF	TRBD1	few	TRBV4-1	TRBJ2-6	17
TGCGCCAGCAGCTCCCAAGGGGCAGGGGGGTCAGATACGCAGTATTTT	CASSSQGAGGSDTQYF	.	.	TRBV5-1	TRBJ2-3	16
TGTGCCAGCAGTTTACAGGGTGGCTACACCTTC	CASSLQGGYTF	.	few	TRBV28	TRBJ1-2	11
TGTGCCAGCAGCTTAGCGGCTGACAGGGTAGGCTACGAGCAGTACTTC	CASSLAADRVGYEQYF	TRBD1	.	TRBV7-9	TRBJ2-7	16
TGCGCCAGCAGCCCACAGGATCAGGGCAATGAGCAGTTCTTC	CASSPQDQGNEQFF	.	.	TRBV5-1	TRBJ2-1	14
TGCAGCGTTTACAGGTCGGGCGAGCAGTACTTC	CSVYRSGEQYF	.	.	TRBV29-1	TRBJ2-7	11
TGTGCCAGCAGTGTCTGGCCCGGGACAGGGCCTTACGAGCAGTACTTC	CASSVWPGTGPYEQYF	TRBD1	.	TRBV6-1	TRBJ2-7	16
TGCGCCAGCAGGTCGGGACAGGGTGATTTGGATGCTTTCTTT	CASRSGQGDLDAFF	TRBD1	.	TRBV5-1	TRBJ1-1	14
TGTGCCAGCAGTGGGGGGACAGAGTTCTACGAGCAGTACTTC	CASSGGTEFYEQYF	TRBD1	.	TRBV6-1	TRBJ2-7	14
TGTGCCAGCAGCCTGGGACAGGGAGGGGACTCTGAAGCTTTCTTT	CASSLGQGGDSEAFF	TRBD1	few	TRBV7-9	TRBJ1-1	15
TGTGCCAGCAGAGGAATATATCGCGACAGGGGGTATCAGCCCCAGCATTTT	CASRGIYRDRGYQPQHF	TRBD1	.	TRBV28	TRBJ1-5	17
TGTGCCAGCTGGGGCAAGGTTTTTGATGGCTACACCTTC	CASWGKVFDGYTF	.	once	TRBV2	TRBJ1-2	13
TGTGCCAGCAGCCCACGACTAGCGGAAGAGACCCAGTACTTC	CASSPRLAEETQYF	TRBD2	.	TRBV9	TRBJ2-5	14
TGTGCCAGCAGTTACTCGAGGGGGCCCAGCACCGGGGAGCTGTTTTTT	CASSYSRGPSTGELFF	TRBD1	.	TRBV6-5	TRBJ2-2	16
TGCGCCAGCAGCCTTAGCGGAAACACAGATACGCAGTATTTT	CASSLSGNTDTQYF	.	.	TRBV5-1	TRBJ2-3	14
TGTGCCAGCAGCCCAAGGACAGGGGGTTATGAGCAGTTCTTC	CASSPRTGGYEQFF	TRBD1	few	TRBV7-9	TRBJ2-1	14
TGTGCCAGCAGCTTCACGGGGACTGAAGCTTTCTTT	CASSFTGTEAFF	.	.	TRBV7-2	TRBJ1-1	12
TGTGCCATCAGAAGACAGGGATCTAACACAGATACGCAGTATTTT	CAIRRQGSNTDTQYF	TRBD1	few	TRBV10-3	TRBJ2-3	15
TGTGCCAGCAGTTTATCGCCACTAGTTTCTATGGAGACCCAGTACTTC	CASSLSPLVSMETQYF	.	.	TRBV27	TRBJ2-5	16
TGTGCCAGCAGCGTAGATGGACAGGAGGATCAGCCCCAGCATTTT	CASSVDGQEDQPQHF	TRBD1	.	TRBV9	TRBJ1-5	15
TGTGCCTGGAGTGTACAATACGGGATGGAGACCCAGTACTTC	CAWSVQYGMETQYF	.	few	TRBV30	TRBJ2-5	14
TGCGCCAGCAGCTTGGGGACAGGCTACGAGCAGTACTTC	CASSLGTGYEQYF	TRBD1	.	TRBV5-1	TRBJ2-7	13
TGTGCCAGCAGCCCTGGGACTAGCGGGAGGGCCAGGGAGCAGTACTTC	CASSPGTSGRAREQYF	TRBD2	.	TRBV7-6	TRBJ2-7	16
TGTGCCAGCAGTGGGGAGGGGACGCCTAACTTC	CASSGEGTPNF	TRBD2	.	TRBV2	TRBJ2-7	11
TGTGCCAGCAGCCAAGGGGGCGTGGACACCGGGGAGCTGTTTTTT	CASSQGGVDTGELFF	.	medium-sized	TRBV4-2	TRBJ2-2	15
TGTGCCAGCAGCTTGGCCGGGTATCGAGACAGGGGTTACGAGCAGTACTTC	CASSLAGYRDRGYEQYF	TRBD1	.	TRBV5-5	TRBJ2-7	17
TGTGCCAGCAGCTCCCACATTACGAACACCGGGGAGCTGTTTTTT	CASSSHITNTGELFF	.	.	TRBV7-8	TRBJ2-2	15
TGTGCCAGTAGCCCAAGACTAGCGGGTTACGAGCAGTACTTC	CASSPRLAGYEQYF	TRBD2	.	TRBV19	TRBJ2-7	14
TGCGCCAGCAGCTCTCCGGGACAGCCGGAGACCCAGTACTTC	CASSSPGQPETQYF	TRBD1	.	TRBV5-1	TRBJ2-5	14
TGTGCCAGCAGCCCCCCCGTTACAGGGGTATTGTATGGCTACACCTTC	CASSPPVTGVLYGYTF	TRBD1	.	TRBV7-8	TRBJ1-2	16
TGTGCCAGTAGTCACGACAGGTCCCAAGAGACCCAGTACTTC	CASSHDRSQETQYF	.	once	TRBV19	TRBJ2-5	14
TGTGCCAGCAGTTATACAGGGTCCCAGAACACTGAAGCTTTCTTT	CASSYTGSQNTEAFF	.	.	TRBV5-4	TRBJ1-1	15
TGTGCCAGCAGCTCCACAGGGGGCGCGGATTCACCCCTCCACTTT	CASSSTGGADSPLHF	TRBD1	.	TRBV11-2	TRBJ1-6	15
TGTGCCAGCAGCCAAAAAAGTACGGGATTCAATCAGCCCCAGCATTTT	CASSQKSTGFNQPQHF	.	few	TRBV16	TRBJ1-5	16
TGCGCCAGCAGCCAAGAAGATTCGCCAGGGTACAGGGGAAACACCATATATTTT	CASSQEDSPGYRGNTIYF	.	.	TRBV4-1	TRBJ1-3	18
TGTGCCTGGAGTTTGGGACAGGGGATTGGCTACACCTTC	CAWSLGQGIGYTF	TRBD1	.	TRBV30	TRBJ1-2	13
TGTGCCAGCAGCCCGGGACTGACGTACACCGGGGAGCTGTTTTTT	CASSPGLTYTGELFF	.	.	TRBV7-9	TRBJ2-2	15
TGTGCCAGCAGCTTCCGACTAGCGGGGACCAACCAAGAGACCCAGTACTTC	CASSFRLAGTNQETQYF	TRBD2	.	TRBV5-6	TRBJ2-5	17